This entry lists 4 T cell receptor beta chains sequenced from one sample in a study of T cells in localized non-small cell lung cancer. Repertoires were generated with immunoSEQ multiplex PCR, while TCRdb's copy carries only in-frame clones and drops some. The data show roughly 1,200 clones, with about a quarter seen just once and 33% held by the top ten. The material sequenced was normal lung tissue next to the tumor, taken before any cancer treatment. These receptors all stem from a man between 35 and 75 years old with stage I lung adenocarcinoma.

The rearrangement joins TRBV6-8 to TRBJ2-3; 8 positions agree with TRBD2. The V gene's germline CDR1 is MNHGY and CDR2 SAAAGT. J lost 2 bases, V lost 5 bases, and 18 bases had no gene match. This CDR3 contains 19 residues. CDR3 sequence reads: CASSGRGGLQGTFTDTQYF. CDR3 DNA sequence: TGTGCCAGCAGTGGACGGGGGGGATTACAGGGAACTTTCACAGATACGCAGTATTTT.

The CDR3 reads CASSSTGNYGYTF. DNA of the CDR3: TGTGCCAGCAGCTCAACAGGAAACTATGGCTACACCTTC. The chain employs TRBV6-8 and TRBJ1-2, with D possibly TRBD1 on 5 matching bases. V lost 6 bases and J 2 bases, leaving 10 bases between the germline ends. The CDR3 runs 13 residues. CDR1 is MNHGY, CDR2 SAAAGT, per germline.

This clone is large in the sample. At one end the junction does not follow the germline gene, possibly because of a read error. V usage is TRBV6-8 and J usage is TRBJ2-1; tentative D call: TRBD1 (5 bases). Germline assignment: CDR1 MNHGY and CDR2 SAAAGT. This CDR3 comprises 13 residues. In DNA form, the CDR3 reads TGTGCCAGCAGTGACTCGGACAACAATGAGCAGTTCTTC. It specifies CASSDSDNNEQFF.

The chain is built from TRBV19 and TRBJ1-2; D perhaps matches TRBD1 (5 bases). The germline V gene encodes CDR1 LNHDA and CDR2 SQIVND (reference sequence). The CDR3 extends over 14 amino acids. V gave up 4 bases and J gave up 4 bases, with 13 bases separating them. The CDR3 nucleotides read TGTGCCAGTAGTACGGGTCAGGGTCGCTATGGCTACACCTTC. Translating gives CASSTGQGRYGYTF.